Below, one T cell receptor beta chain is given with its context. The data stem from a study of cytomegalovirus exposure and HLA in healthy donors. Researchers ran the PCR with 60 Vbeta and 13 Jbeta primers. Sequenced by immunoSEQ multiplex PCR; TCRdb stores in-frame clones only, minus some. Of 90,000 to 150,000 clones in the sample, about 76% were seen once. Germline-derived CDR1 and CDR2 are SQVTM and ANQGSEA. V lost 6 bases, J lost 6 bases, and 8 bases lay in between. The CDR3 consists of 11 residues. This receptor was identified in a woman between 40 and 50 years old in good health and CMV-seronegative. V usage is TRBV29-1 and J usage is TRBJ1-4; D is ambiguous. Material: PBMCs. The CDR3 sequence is CSVKGDEKLFF. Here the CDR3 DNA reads TGCAGCGTAAAGGGAGATGAAAAACTGTTTTTT.